The sequence of this T cell receptor (beta chain) was determined in a study of PD-1 blockade in classical Hodgkin lymphoma. The wider study: Patients were infused with nivolumab 3 mg/kg every 2 weeks. General study results and limits: After ASCT, patients who started nivolumab under 1 year later were excluded.

A note on this clone: Its cognate antigen is unknown.

Trimming took 4 bases from V and 9 from J, leaving 13 bases between them. Germline V lookup: CDR1 SGHTA, CDR2 FQGNSA. The CDR3 consists of 13 residues. Time point defined: cycle 4 day 1 (C4D1), after 6 weeks of nivolumab. After autologous stem cell transplantation all patients relapsed, and prior brentuximab vedotin exposure differed between cohorts. Libraries were prepared by immunoSEQ multiplex PCR; TCRdb keeps only in-frame clonotypes and omits some of them. Here the sample spans 80,000 to 100,000 clones, 93% being singletons. The input for sequencing was peripheral blood mononuclear cells (PBMCs), taken before the fourth cycle of nivolumab. The sequence was collected from a human donor with classical Hodgkin lymphoma. V is TRBV7-2 and J is TRBJ1-5, with D possibly matching TRBD1 (5 bases). The CDR3 DNA follows: TGTGCCAGCAGCTCCCGGGGCGCGGGGCCCCAGCATTTT. This translates into CASSSRGAGPQHF. The full variable domain, completed using reference TRBV7-2 and TRBJ1-5, is GAGVSQSPSNKVTEKGKDVELRCDPISGHTALYWYRQSLGQGLEFLIYFQGNSAPDKSGLPSDRFSAERTGGSVSTLTIQRTQQEDSAVYLCASSSRGAGPQHFGDGTRLSIL.